The T cell receptor beta chain described here comes from a study of OX40 agonist ivuxolimab in advanced cancers. V trimming: 5 bases; J trimming: 3 bases; junction bases outside the gene matches: 4. The CDR3 covers 14 residues. Per the germline V gene, CDR1 is SEHNR and CDR2 is FQNEAQ (reference sequence). Some clones are missing from TCRdb's copy, which holds only in-frame ones; the method was immunoSEQ multiplex PCR. Found here are roughly 62,000 clones, 90% to 95% of them singletons; the top ten hold less than 5%. V is TRBV7-9 and J is TRBJ2-7; 10 bases are shared with TRBD2. This TCR came from an adult with an advanced solid tumor such as melanoma, head and neck, liver or kidney cancer. The source was CD4+ or CD8+ T cells sorted from blood, collected in a trial of the OX40 agonist ivuxolimab. CDR3 region: CASSDGLADYEQYF. DNA for the CDR3: TGTGCCAGCAGCGACGGACTAGCGGACTACGAGCAGTACTTC.